The entry below describes one T cell receptor beta chain. The CDR3 runs 15 residues. CDR1 SGHRS and CDR2 YFSETQ come from the germline V gene. V lost 7 bases, J lost 5 bases, and 13 bases stayed unmatched. This sample is drawn from a study of blood T cell repertoires in COVID-19. Study background: Some COVID-19 samples were acute and others convalescent; all came from the United States, Italy and Spain. T cells, B-cell-depleted T cells, or PBMCs provided the cDNA or gDNA that served as material.

Profiling relied on immunoSEQ multiplex PCR, and the TCRdb table lists in-frame clones only, not all of them. The sample yields under 350,000 clones, approximately 91% seen once. Sequenced sample: peripheral blood. The chain uses TRBV5-1 and TRBJ2-7; TRBD1 matches at 9 bases. This receptor was identified in a man aged 45-65 years with acute or convalescent COVID-19. The chain's CDR3 is CASYLGGTGPHEQYF. The CDR3 DNA reads TGCGCCAGCTACCTTGGGGGGACAGGGCCCCACGAGCAGTACTTC.